The T cell receptor (beta chain) described here comes from a study of blood T cells in healthy people across ages. Germline V lookup: CDR1 MNHEY, CDR2 SVGAGI. This CDR3 has 17 amino acids. V lost 0 bases and J lost 4; bases outside the gene matches: 9. The table lists this clonotype with a few counts. With a J-beta primer mix and a sample-barcoded 5' primer, a second PCR ran roughly 6 to 11 cycles. MiXCR, applied by TCRdb to the 5' RACE reads, yields one record per CDR3 protein. The table lists some 760,000 distinct CDR3 sequences, 25% of them singletons. In addition, the sample was reused for a study of T cells of mothers and their children.

The chain combines TRBV6-5 with TRBJ2-5; TRBD2 matches 9 bases. The source material was blood. The sequence came from a boy younger than 18 in good health. The CDR3 region is CASSYSASGISLETQYF. The DNA for the CDR3 is TGTGCCAGCAGTTACTCGGCTAGCGGGATATCCCTAGAGACCCAGTACTTC.